The present TCR beta chain was sequenced within a study of blood T cells in healthy people across ages. Germline CDR1 and CDR2: SGHDN and FVKESK. The CDR3 contains 15 residues. The ends were cut back, 4 bases at V and 1 base at J, with 13 bases in the middle. With a J-beta primer mix and a sample-barcoded 5' primer, a second PCR ran roughly 6 to 12 cycles. TCRdb recomputed calls from the 5' RACE reads with MiXCR, one row per CDR3 protein. The sample includes 700,000 to 900,000 distinct CDR3 sequences, roughly 50% of them seen just once. Overall study results and limits: TCR beta diversity was tightly associated with the proportion of naive T cells. Both naive CD4+ cell counts and diversity were greater in long-lived donors than in aged donors. Per million T cells, the diversity of TCR beta decreased roughly linearly as age advanced.

As concerns this clonotype: Its antigen remains unknown.

The V gene is TRBV14, the J gene TRBJ1-1; the D gene is possibly TRBD1 (5 bases). This clonotype originated in a man older than 75 in good health. Sequencing was carried out using blood. CDR3: CASSPFDGGNTEAFF. The CDR3 nucleotides are TGTGCCAGCAGCCCGTTTGACGGGGGGAACACTGAAGCTTTCTTT.